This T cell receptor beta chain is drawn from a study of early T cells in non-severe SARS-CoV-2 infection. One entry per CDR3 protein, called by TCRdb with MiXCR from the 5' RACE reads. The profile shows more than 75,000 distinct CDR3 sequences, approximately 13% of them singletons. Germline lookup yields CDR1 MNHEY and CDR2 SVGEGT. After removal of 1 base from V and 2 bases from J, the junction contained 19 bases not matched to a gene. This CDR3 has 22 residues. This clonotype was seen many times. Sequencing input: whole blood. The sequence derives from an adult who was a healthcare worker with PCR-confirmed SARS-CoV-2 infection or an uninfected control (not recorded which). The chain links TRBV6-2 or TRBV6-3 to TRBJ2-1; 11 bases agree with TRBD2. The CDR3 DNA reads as TGTGCCAGCAGTTACTTGTATGAGGCGTGGGTAGCGGGAGGGACTACCTACAATGAGCAGTTCTTC. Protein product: CASSYLYEAWVAGGTTYNEQFF.